This T cell receptor beta chain was found in a study of monozygotic twins with inflammatory bowel disease. Whole blood supplied total RNA, and T cells were not sorted. Overall study results and limits: Limited statistical power may explain no repertoire similarity difference between concordant and discordant twins.

TCRdb re-called the 5' RACE reads and shows each CDR3 protein once, DNA omitted. The ten most abundant clones cover 5.6% of a sample with about 300,000 distinct CDR3 sequences. A remark on this clonotype: Antigen: not known.

The CDR3 is made up of 14 amino acids. From germline, CDR1 is MRHNA and CDR2 SNTAGT. The sequenced material came from blood. The sequence was collected from a human donor with ulcerative colitis or Crohn's disease, or a healthy co-twin of an affected twin (not recorded which). J is TRBJ2-3 and V is TRBV6-4. The CDR3 loop reads CASRAAASTDTQYF.